What follows are 28 T cell receptor beta chains derived from one specimen sequenced in a study of T cells in Graves' hyperthyroidism and ophthalmopathy. Regions amplified from RNA transcripts were the TCR beta CDR3 regions. Initially, a first-round RT-PCR of the TCR CDR3 employed the HTBI primer set. TCRdb fed the multiplex PCR reads into MiXCR, producing one record per CDR3 protein. The table records about 380,000 distinct CDR3 sequences, less than 20% of them present only once. The material sequenced was blood. These receptors were collected from a man aged 18 to 29 with Graves' ophthalmopathy.

The V call is TRBV11-2, the J call TRBJ2-1, with TRBD2 matching 9 bases. The CDR3 extends over 14 amino acids. The germline V gene encodes CDR1 SGHAT and CDR2 FQNNGV. V lost 5 bases, J lost 7 bases, and 6 bases stayed unmatched. The CDR3: CASSGGGGANEQFF. CDR3 nucleotide sequence: TGTGCCAGCAGCGGAGGCGGGGGGGCAAATGAGCAGTTCTTC.

This clonotype has at least ten counts. This chain uses TRBV3-1 with TRBJ1-5; D gene uncertain. The CDR3 extends over 12 amino acids. Trimming shortened V by 3 bases and J by 6 bases, and 6 bases separated the two germline ends. From germline, CDR1 is LGHDT and CDR2 YNNKEL (reference sequence). In DNA, the CDR3 is TGTGCCAGCAGCCAGGGGAGTCAGCCCCAGCATTTT. This encodes CASSQGSQPQHF.

This clonotype was counted at least ten times. This rearrangement joins TRBV6-1 to TRBJ2-1; 9 nucleotides align to TRBD1. CDR1 is MNHNS, CDR2 SASEGT, per germline. J lost 1 base, V lost 8 bases, and 6 bases had no gene match. The CDR3 runs 15 residues. Here the CDR3 reads CASGLGTGSYNEQFF. Here the CDR3 DNA reads TGTGCCAGCGGGCTGGGGACAGGGTCCTACAATGAGCAGTTCTTC.

This clonotype has just a few counts. The chain carries TRBV18 and TRBJ1-6; possibly TRBD1 for D (5 bases). The CDR3 covers 14 residues. V lost 8 bases and J lost 7, with 15 bases in between. CDR1 and CDR2 (germline): KGHSH, LQKENI. The CDR3 sequence: CASRAGTGNSPLHF. Here the CDR3 DNA reads TGTGCCAGCCGAGCCGGGACTGGGAATTCACCCCTCCACTTT.

The J gene is TRBJ1-2, the V gene TRBV7-9; 7 bases line up with TRBD1. Unmatched junction bases numbered 4, after V lost 4 bases and J lost 2 bases. The CDR3 length is 14 residues. Germline V gene data show CDR1 as SEHNR and CDR2 as FQNEAQ (reference sequence). This chain's CDR3 is CASSSMTGNYGYTF. Here the CDR3 DNA reads TGTGCCAGCAGCTCAATGACAGGGAACTATGGCTACACCTTC.

This rearrangement joins TRBV29-1 to TRBJ1-2; D is undetermined. The CDR3 is 12 amino acids. V was pared by 5 bases and J by 4 bases, with 11 bases between. Germline-derived CDR1 and CDR2 are SQVTM and ANQGSEA. The CDR3 DNA sequence: TGCAGCGTTCCGGATTTGTTCTATGGCTACACCTTC. Translated: CSVPDLFYGYTF.

This clonotype was seen at least ten times. The V and J genes are TRBV3-1 and TRBJ2-7; D call uncertain. V lost 1 base and J 5 bases, leaving 12 bases between the germline ends. Germline CDR1 reads LGHDT; CDR2 reads YNNKEL (reference sequence). CDR3 length: 14 amino acids. The CDR3 sequence: CASSQVHSPHEQYF. The CDR3 nucleotides are TGTGCCAGCAGCCAAGTACATTCCCCCCACGAGCAGTACTTC.

This clonotype was found many times. J is TRBJ2-5 and V is TRBV6-1, with TRBD2 identical over 10 bases. V lost 6 bases, J lost 1 base, and 8 bases stayed unmatched. CDR3 length: 16 residues. Germline V lookup: CDR1 MNHNS, CDR2 SASEGT. The CDR3 here is CASRLTSGVPQETQYF. The CDR3 nucleotides read TGTGCCAGCAGACTCACTAGCGGGGTCCCCCAAGAGACCCAGTACTTC.

This clonotype came up many times. This chain links TRBV28 with TRBJ2-1; D possibly matches TRBD1 or TRBD2 (5 bases each). In germline, CDR1 is MDHEN, CDR2 SYDVKM. The CDR3 spans 16 residues. The V gene lost 6 bases and the J gene lost 9 bases, with 24 bases spanning the gap. Here the CDR3 reads CASSTPGPTFGSEQFF. Written as DNA, the CDR3 is TGTGCCAGCAGCACCCCGGGACCGACCTTTGGGAGTGAGCAGTTCTTC.

This clonotype was seen many times. V gene TRBV2 combines with J gene TRBJ1-5, with D possibly matching TRBD1 (6 bases). Germline CDR1 is SNHLY and CDR2 is FYNNEI. Trimming took off 7 bases at V and 3 bases at J, with 10 bases between the two ends. This CDR3 contains 13 residues. Written as DNA, the CDR3 is TGTGCCAGCACTGACAGGTACAATCAGCCCCAGCATTTT. Protein: CASTDRYNQPQHF. The full variable domain, in which reference TRBV2 and TRBJ1-5 provide the parts outside the CDR3, is EPEVTQTPSHQVTQMGQEVILRCVPISNHLYFYWYRQILGQKVEFLVSFYNNEISEKSEIFDDQFSVERPDGSNFTLKIRSTKLEDSAMYFCASTDRYNQPQHFGDGTRLSIL.

The chain carries TRBV24-1 and TRBJ2-3; D possibly matches TRBD1 or TRBD2 (6 bases each). V was shortened by 2 bases and J by 5 bases, with 13 bases between the two germline ends. Germline V gene sequence: CDR1 KGHDR, CDR2 SFDVKD. The CDR3 consists of 15 residues. The CDR3 nucleotides read TGTGCCACCAGTGATTGGACAGTCGGGGGAGATACGCAGTATTTT. Its translation: CATSDWTVGGDTQYF.

This clonotype was picked up many times. The V and J genes are TRBV12-3 or TRBV12-4 and TRBJ2-1; 16 nucleotides agree with TRBD2. Losses at the gene ends were 5 bases for V and 6 bases for J; bases not matched to a gene: 7. The CDR3 runs 17 residues. The CDR3 region has the DNA TGTGCCAGCAGTCTGGGACTAGCGGGGGGGCTCGGCAATGAGCAGTTCTTC. The encoded protein is CASSLGLAGGLGNEQFF.

This clonotype appeared many times. The chain employs TRBV12-3 or TRBV12-4 and TRBJ2-5, with D unclear. The length of the CDR3 is 11 residues. V lost 7 bases and J lost 7, with 10 bases in between. Written as DNA, the CDR3 is TGTGCCAGCACCACGTCCGGGACCCAGTACTTC. It translates to CASTTSGTQYF.

This clonotype was detected ten times or more. The chain uses TRBV6-1 and TRBJ2-1; D is tentatively TRBD1 or TRBD2 (5 bases each). Between the trimmed V and J ends, which lost 11 bases and 2 bases, there was a span of 13 bases. Germline CDR1 MNHNS, CDR2 SASEGT. The CDR3 runs 13 residues. The CDR3 region is CASYSGPYNEQFF. Written as DNA, the CDR3 is TGTGCCTCGTACTCGGGACCCTACAATGAGCAGTTCTTC.

This clonotype was counted a few times. The chain couples TRBV7-8 to TRBJ1-2; no clear D. V lost 2 bases to trimming and J lost 6 bases, with 10 bases between them. Germline V gene data show CDR1 as SGHVS and CDR2 as FQNEAQ. There are 13 residues in the CDR3. For the CDR3, the DNA is TGTGCCAGCAGCTTAACGACAAACGATGGCTACACCTTC. Its translation is CASSLTTNDGYTF.

A word on this clonotype: A much larger clone sits a single nucleotide away, making a read error possible. No conserved phenylalanine or tryptophan is present at the end of the CDR3, so a read error is the likely explanation. CDR3 loop: CASRSSREQYL. The CDR3, as DNA: TGTGCCAGCAGATCCTCGCGCGAGCAGTACCTC. The chain has TRBV28 and TRBJ2-7, with D unclear. V lost 6 bases, J lost 6 bases, and 9 bases lay in between. The CDR3 length is 11 residues. CDR1 and CDR2 from the germline V gene are MDHEN and SYDVKM.

The genes are TRBV29-1 and TRBJ1-4, with TRBD1 matching over 8 bases. From germline, CDR1 is SQVTM and CDR2 ANQGSEA. This CDR3 is built from 15 residues. The junction had 10 bases not matched to a gene; V was cut back by 4 bases and J by 6 bases. CDR3 bases: TGCAGCGTTGTCTCAGTAACAGGGGGACATGAAAAACTGTTTTTT. Protein sequence: CSVVSVTGGHEKLFF.

This clonotype was picked up many times. J is TRBJ1-2 and V is TRBV28; D is possibly TRBD1 (5 bases). The length of the CDR3 is 16 residues. Germline values: CDR1 MDHEN, CDR2 SYDVKM. With 6 bases removed from V and 2 bases from J, the gap between germline ends came to 19 bases. The CDR3 sequence is CASSPQPPGGNYGYTF. CDR3 DNA sequence: TGTGCCAGCAGCCCACAGCCGCCGGGGGGGAACTATGGCTACACCTTC.

As for this clonotype: A much bigger clone sits one base away, suggesting this may be a read error. This is likely a read error, given that the CDR3 carries no conserved phenylalanine or tryptophan at its end. The chain has TRBV20-1 and TRBJ1-5; D gene uncertain. V lost 3 bases to trimming and J lost 3 bases, with 12 bases between them. In germline, CDR1 is DFQATT, CDR2 SNEGSKA (reference sequence). CDR3 length: 14 amino acids. This CDR3 is CSASSVQLNQPQHS. DNA for the CDR3: TGCAGTGCTAGTTCGGTACAGCTCAATCAGCCCCAGCATTCT.

The rearrangement joins TRBV9 to TRBJ1-3; perhaps TRBD1 as D (5 bases). Germline CDR1 is SGDLS and CDR2 is YYNGEE. Deletions cut 0 bases from V and 3 bases from J, with 13 bases between. The CDR3 length is 16 residues. The CDR3 DNA follows: TGTGCCAGCAGCGTAGTTGATCGGGGCGGTGGAAACACCATATATTTT. The encoded protein is CASSVVDRGGGNTIYF.

This clonotype appeared many times. V and J are TRBV3-1 and TRBJ2-3; perhaps TRBD2 as D (5 bases). CDR1 LGHDT and CDR2 YNNKEL come from the germline V gene (reference sequence). V was pared by 4 bases and J by 4 bases, with 15 bases between. The CDR3 loop spans 15 amino acids. DNA of the CDR3: TGTGCCAGCAGCCCCCGAAATAGCGAGGCAGATACGCAGTATTTT. Residues: CASSPRNSEADTQYF.

This clonotype was seen a handful of times. The gene calls are TRBV13 and TRBJ1-6; TRBD1 aligns across 10 bases. CDR1 and CDR2 from the germline V gene are PRHDT and FYEKMQ (reference sequence). CDR3 length: 15 amino acids. Losses at the gene ends were 5 bases for V and 8 bases for J; bases not matched to a gene: 6. This CDR3 reads CASSVPGTGDSPLHF. Written as DNA, the CDR3 is TGTGCCAGCAGCGTTCCCGGGACAGGGGATTCACCCCTCCACTTT.

This clonotype was observed a handful of times. The chain uses TRBV6-1 and TRBJ2-7; D assignment may be TRBD1 or TRBD2 (6 bases each). Trimming shortened V by 10 bases and J by 6 bases, and 19 bases separated the two germline ends. Germline V gene lookup returns CDR1 MNHNS and CDR2 SASEGT. The CDR3 runs 13 residues. In DNA form, the CDR3 reads TGTGCCATTTCACAGGGAGCGGAGGGCGAGCAGTACTTC. Translating it yields CAISQGAEGEQYF.

This clonotype was seen ten or more times. The chain recombines TRBV7-9 with TRBJ1-1, with D perhaps TRBD1 (5 bases). Germline V gene sequence: CDR1 SEHNR, CDR2 FQNEAQ (reference sequence). This CDR3 is 15 amino acids long. Trimming shortened V by 2 bases and J by 11 bases, and 21 bases separated the two germline ends. This CDR3 is CASSLNFRDFMGAFF. CDR3 coding DNA: TGTGCCAGCAGCTTAAACTTCCGGGACTTCATGGGGGCTTTCTTT.

This clonotype was seen many times. V and J are TRBV28 and TRBJ1-1; D uncertain. CDR1 is MDHEN and CDR2 is SYDVKM in the germline V gene. The CDR3 contains 12 residues. Trimming removed 6 bases at V and 6 bases at J, with 11 bases between. The CDR3 region has the DNA TGTGCCAGCAGAATAACCACTGCTGAAGCTTTCTTT. Protein sequence: CASRITTAEAFF.

This clonotype was seen a handful of times. The genes are TRBV11-2 and TRBJ2-1, with 8 bases matching TRBD2. In germline, CDR1 is SGHAT, CDR2 FQNNGV. With V trimmed by 1 base and J by 4 bases, 6 bases remained unmatched. The CDR3 totals 16 residues. CDR3 DNA sequence: TGTGCCAGCAGCTTAGTCCGGGGGGGGGGTTACAATGAGCAGTTCTTC. Translation gives CASSLVRGGGYNEQFF. Looking up the rest from reference TRBV11-2 and TRBJ2-1 gives the full variable domain: EAGVAQSPRYKIIEKRQSVAFWCNPISGHATLYWYQQILGQGPKLLIQFQNNGVVDDSQLPKDRFSAERLKGVDSTLKIQPAKLEDSAVYLCASSLVRGGGYNEQFFGPGTRLTVL.

This chain connects TRBV12-3 or TRBV12-4 to TRBJ2-1, with D uncertain. This CDR3 region has 15 residues. Trimming removed 6 bases from V and 4 bases from J, with 16 bases in between. The CDR3, as DNA: TGTGCCAGCAGCCAGGACCCCCTGGGGTACAATGAGCAGTTCTTC. This encodes CASSQDPLGYNEQFF.

This clonotype was seen ten or more times. The V call is TRBV3-1, the J call TRBJ1-1, with D unresolved. Germline V lookup: CDR1 LGHDT, CDR2 YNNKEL (reference sequence). V was clipped by 1 base and J by 1 base, with 7 bases between them. The CDR3 covers 14 residues. The CDR3 region is CASSQGNQNTEAFF. CDR3 sequence (DNA): TGTGCCAGCAGCCAAGGAAACCAGAACACTGAAGCTTTCTTT. Full variable domain (outside the CDR3, taken from reference TRBV3-1 and TRBJ1-1): DTAVSQTPKYLVTQMGNDKSIKCEQNLGHDTMYWYKQDSKKFLKIMFSYNNKELIINETVPNRFSPKSPDKAHLNLHINSLELGDSAVYFCASSQGNQNTEAFFGQGTRLTVV.